This TCR beta chain is from a study of vaccination and CD4 T cells after COVID-19. About the study: Each control culture was treated with a CEFX pool, an HIV-1 Nef pool, or no peptide. Study-level points and caveats: Reactive clone data from convalescent patients indicated a median of about 90% appearing only post-vaccination. Researchers report that 304 of 307 vaccine-specific clones in convalescent patients proved spike mono-reactive.

Treatment given: approximately 9-day PBMC culture with coronavirus spike peptide pools or control peptides (ViraFEST assay). Following expansion of antigen-specific T cells with peptide pools, ViraFEST then sequenced TCRs. About this clonotype: Its antigen is unknown.

V lost 3 bases and J 5 bases, leaving 19 bases between the germline ends. CDR1 is SGHTA and CDR2 is FQGNSA in the germline V gene. The CDR3 consists of 16 residues. CD4+ T cells that had been cultured provided DNA sequenced with the Oncomine TCR Beta short-read assay. Each CDR3 protein is one row after TCRdb ran MiXCR on the PCR reads. The sample consists of about 21,000 distinct CDR3 sequences, 60% to 80% of them appearing once. Material: CD4+ T cells from blood, cultured in vitro. This sequence joins TRBV7-2 and TRBJ2-5; maybe TRBD2 (5 bases). The TCR comes from a human donor who had recovered from COVID-19. The CDR3 DNA follows: TGTGCCAGCAGCTTGGGAAGCGGATTCACGCGGGAGACCCAGTACTTC. Translated: CASSLGSGFTRETQYF.